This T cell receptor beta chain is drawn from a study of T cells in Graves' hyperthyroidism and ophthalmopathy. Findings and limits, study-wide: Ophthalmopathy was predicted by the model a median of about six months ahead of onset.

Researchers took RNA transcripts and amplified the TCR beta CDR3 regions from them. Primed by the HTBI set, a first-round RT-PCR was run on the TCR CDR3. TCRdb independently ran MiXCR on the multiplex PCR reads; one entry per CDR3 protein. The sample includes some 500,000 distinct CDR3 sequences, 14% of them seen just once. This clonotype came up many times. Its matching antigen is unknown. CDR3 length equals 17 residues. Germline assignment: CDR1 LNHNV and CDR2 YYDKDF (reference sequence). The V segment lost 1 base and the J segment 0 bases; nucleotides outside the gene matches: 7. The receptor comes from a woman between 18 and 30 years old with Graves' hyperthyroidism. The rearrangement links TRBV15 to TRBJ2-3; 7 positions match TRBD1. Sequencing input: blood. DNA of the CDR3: TGTGCCACCAGCAGAGGGACAGGATATACTAGCACAGATACGCAGTATTTT. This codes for CATSRGTGYTSTDTQYF.